This T cell receptor beta chain was found in a study of T cell repertoires in cytomegalovirus infection. TCRdb used MiXCR to reprocess the reads, holding one entry per CDR3 protein. Seen here are 900,000 to 950,000 distinct CDR3 sequences, roughly 30% observed once, and the top ten hold about an eighth. This clonotype has more than one count but fewer than ten. The antigen remains undetermined. J was trimmed by 6 bases and V by 5 bases; bases with no gene match: 6. Looked up from germline, CDR1 is MNHNS and CDR2 is SASEGT. The CDR3 totals 15 residues. The sequences come from cultured CD8+ T cells from PBMCs, collected from culture after CMV antigen stimulation. The TCR was taken from a human donor in good health (CMV status not recorded). Some clones in this sample may be carry-over from other donors' samples. This rearrangement joins TRBV6-1 to TRBJ2-1, with TRBD2 matching over 11 bases. CDR3 amino acids: CASSILAGGLNEQFF. In DNA, the CDR3 is TGTGCCAGCAGTATCCTAGCGGGGGGACTCAATGAGCAGTTCTTC.